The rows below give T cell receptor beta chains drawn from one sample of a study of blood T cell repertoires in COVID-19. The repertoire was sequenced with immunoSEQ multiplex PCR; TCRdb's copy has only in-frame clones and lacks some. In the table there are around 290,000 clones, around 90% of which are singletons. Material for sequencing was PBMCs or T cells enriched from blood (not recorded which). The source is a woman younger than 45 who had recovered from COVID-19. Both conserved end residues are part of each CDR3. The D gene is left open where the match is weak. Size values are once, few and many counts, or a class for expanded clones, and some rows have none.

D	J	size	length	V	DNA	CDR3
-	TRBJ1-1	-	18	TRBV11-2	TGTGCCAGCAGTGTAACGAACCAGGGTTCCTTCATGAACACTGAAGCTTTCTTT	CASSVTNQGSFMNTEAFF
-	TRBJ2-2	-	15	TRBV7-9	TGTGCCAGCAGCTCGAATCTCAGGGTCGCCGGGGAGCTGTTTTTT	CASSSNLRVAGELFF
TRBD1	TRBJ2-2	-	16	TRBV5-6	TGTGCCAGCAGCTTGTACAGGGGCGCGAACACCGGGGAGCTGTTTTTT	CASSLYRGANTGELFF
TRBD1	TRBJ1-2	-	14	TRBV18	TGTGCCAGCTCACCGGACAGGGATGACTATGGCTACACCTTC	CASSPDRDDYGYTF
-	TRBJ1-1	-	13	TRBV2	TGTGCCAGCAGTGACCAGGGGAGCACTGAAGCTTTCTTT	CASSDQGSTEAFF
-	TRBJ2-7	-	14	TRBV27	TGTGCCAGCAGTTCGTCAACAGGGACCTACGAGCAGTACTTC	CASSSSTGTYEQYF
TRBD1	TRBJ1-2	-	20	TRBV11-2	TGTGCCAGCAGCTTAGAGGGGAGAGGACAGGGGCGCCTGAGGACCTATGGCTACACCTTC	CASSLEGRGQGRLRTYGYTF
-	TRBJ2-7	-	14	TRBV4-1	TGCGCCAGCAGCGATCGACAGGCCTTCTACGAGCAGTACTTC	CASSDRQAFYEQYF
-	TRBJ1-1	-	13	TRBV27	TGTGCCAGCAGTCTGGGGCCGAACACTGAAGCTTTCTTT	CASSLGPNTEAFF
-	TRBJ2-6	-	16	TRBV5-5	TGTGCCAGCAGCTTGACCACAGGAGCTGGGGCCAACGTCCTGACTTTC	CASSLTTGAGANVLTF
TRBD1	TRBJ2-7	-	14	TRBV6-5	TGTGCCAGCACCCAGGGGGACAGGAGGAGCGAGCAGTACTTC	CASTQGDRRSEQYF
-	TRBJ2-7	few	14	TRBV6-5	TGTGCCAGCAGATCGCCAGGAACAACCTACGAGCAGTACTTC	CASRSPGTTYEQYF
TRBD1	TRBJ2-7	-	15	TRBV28	TGTGCCAGCAGTCCTCGGGACAGAAAATTCTACGAGCAGTACTTC	CASSPRDRKFYEQYF
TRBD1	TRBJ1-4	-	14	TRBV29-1	TGCAGCGTGTCGGGGACAGGGGCTGGCGAAAAACTGTTTTTT	CSVSGTGAGEKLFF
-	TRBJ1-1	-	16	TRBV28	TGTGCCAGCAGTAGGATAGGGGCTCCCTCGAACACTGAAGCTTTCTTT	CASSRIGAPSNTEAFF
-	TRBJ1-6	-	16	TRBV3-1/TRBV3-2	TGTGCCAGCAGCCAAGACGTGACAGGCATTTATTCACCCCTCCACTTT	CASSQDVTGIYSPLHF
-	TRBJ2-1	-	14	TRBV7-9	TGTGCCAGCAACCAAAAGCCGGGAGCGGATGAGCAGTTCTTC	CASNQKPGADEQFF
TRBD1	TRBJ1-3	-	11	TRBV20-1	TGCAGTGCTGGGACAGGAGACACCATATATTTT	CSAGTGDTIYF
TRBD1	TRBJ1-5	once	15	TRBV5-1	TGCGCCAGCAGCTTGGAGGGGCCAGGGGGCGAGCCCCAGCATTTT	CASSLEGPGGEPQHF
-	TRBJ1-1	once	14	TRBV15	TGTGCCACCAGCAGAGATTTGGGCAGGGATGAAGCTTTCTTT	CATSRDLGRDEAFF
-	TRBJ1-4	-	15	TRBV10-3	TGTGCCATCAGGGAGGAAGACAGGCTTAATGAAAAACTGTTTTTT	CAIREEDRLNEKLFF
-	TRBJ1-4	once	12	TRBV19	TGTGCCAGTAGCAGCTGGGGGGGAAAACTGTTTTTT	CASSSWGGKLFF
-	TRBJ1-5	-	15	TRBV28	TGTGCCAGCAGCCGATTACCGGGAGGGGATCAGCCCCAGCATTTT	CASSRLPGGDQPQHF